This T cell receptor (beta chain) is drawn from a study of T cells in Graves' hyperthyroidism and ophthalmopathy. There were TCR beta CDR3 regions amplified from RNA transcripts. First-round RT-PCR with HTBI primers amplified the TCR CDR3 region. One entry per CDR3 protein results from TCRdb running MiXCR on the multiplex PCR reads. The data hold some 350,000 distinct CDR3 sequences, with 20% to 25% observed a single time. CDR1 and CDR2 (germline): SEHNR, FQNEAQ (reference sequence). CDR3 length: 16 residues. J lost 1 base, V lost 5 bases, and 6 bases had no gene match. Sequenced material: blood. This sequence joins TRBV7-9 and TRBJ2-2; 8 bases map to TRBD2. The receptor comes from a man aged 50-59 years with Graves' hyperthyroidism. CDR3 amino acids: CASSEPLAGNTGELFF. Written as DNA, the CDR3 is TGTGCCAGCAGCGAGCCCCTAGCGGGGAACACCGGGGAGCTGTTTTTT.